There are a few counts of the clone carrying this TCR beta chain. This CDR3 is built from 16 residues. V dropped 0 bases and J dropped 5; count of bases not matched to a gene: 10. The germline V gene has CDR1 SGHDT and CDR2 YYEEEE. This sample stems from a study of cytomegalovirus exposure and HLA in healthy donors. The PCR had 60 Vbeta and 13 Jbeta primers. This table comes from immunoSEQ multiplex PCR, and its TCRdb copy is limited to in-frame clones, with some not included. The repertoire holds about 150,000 clones, roughly 66% seen once, with roughly 1.7% in the top ten. The rearrangement links TRBV5-6 to TRBJ1-2; 7 nucleotides align to TRBD1. This receptor was obtained from a young woman in good health and CMV-seronegative. What was sequenced was PBMCs. As DNA, the CDR3 is TGTGCCAGCAGCTTGGGGGGAATCCGGGACAGATATGGCTACACCTTC. Translated, it gives CASSLGGIRDRYGYTF.